Detailed here is one T cell receptor beta chain. J gave up 5 bases and V 2 bases, and 3 bases lay outside the gene matches. The germline CDR1 and CDR2 sequences are MNHEY and SMNVEV (reference sequence). The CDR3 length is 15 residues. The sample belongs to a study of blood T cell repertoires in COVID-19. Here immunoSEQ multiplex PCR was the method, and the copy in TCRdb shows in-frame clones only, minus some. Found here are about 190,000 clones, roughly 90% of them singletons; the top ten hold 6.2%. This sequence originates from a woman aged 35 to 49 who had recovered from COVID-19. This sequence joins TRBV27 and TRBJ2-2, with 9 bases fitting TRBD1. The sequencing input was peripheral blood. The CDR3 region has the DNA TGTGCCAGCAGTTTACGGGACAGGGTAACCGGGGAGCTGTTTTTT. It translates to CASSLRDRVTGELFF.